The rows below give T cell receptor beta chains drawn from one sample of a study of regulatory T cells in long-lasting Graves disease. Using its own MiXCR run on the multiplex PCR reads, TCRdb lists one record per CDR3 protein. Here the sample spans 400,000 to 500,000 distinct CDR3 sequences, roughly 21% being singletons. The sample in question was peripheral blood mononuclear cells (PBMCs), obtained when the disease was refractory, from a patient treated with antithyroid drugs. These receptors were taken from a female donor with Graves disease. The CDR3 runs from the conserved cysteine through the conserved F or W. A D gene is named only where the DNA matches it firmly. The size of a clone is reported for some rows only, either as once, few or many, or as a class for expanded clones.

j_call: TRBJ2-1; d_call: NA; clone_size: NA; v_call: TRBV29-1; cdr3_length: 16; cdr3_aa: CSVEWAAKHHDNEQFF; cdr3_nt: TGCAGCGTTGAATGGGCAGCCAAACATCACGACAATGAGCAGTTCTTC
j_call: TRBJ2-5; d_call: NA; clone_size: many; v_call: TRBV2; cdr3_length: 14; cdr3_aa: CASIPTGGPETQYF; cdr3_nt: TGTGCCAGCATTCCAACGGGTGGGCCAGAGACCCAGTACTTC
j_call: TRBJ1-1; d_call: TRBD1; clone_size: many; v_call: TRBV10-3; cdr3_length: 13; cdr3_aa: CAISNRGNTEAFF; cdr3_nt: TGTGCCATCAGTAACAGGGGAAACACTGAAGCTTTCTTT
j_call: TRBJ1-5; d_call: TRBD1; clone_size: many; v_call: TRBV20-1; cdr3_length: 14; cdr3_aa: CSADRRTSNQPQHF; cdr3_nt: TGCAGTGCGGACAGGCGGACTAGCAATCAGCCCCAGCATTTT
j_call: TRBJ2-7; d_call: NA; clone_size: few; v_call: TRBV7-2; cdr3_length: 11; cdr3_aa: CASSINYEQYF; cdr3_nt: TGTGCCAGCAGCATTAACTACGAGCAGTACTTC
j_call: TRBJ1-2; d_call: NA; clone_size: NA; v_call: TRBV7-9; cdr3_length: 13; cdr3_aa: CASSFSLSSGYTF; cdr3_nt: TGTGCCAGCAGCTTCAGTCTGTCATCTGGCTACACCTTC
j_call: TRBJ2-7; d_call: TRBD2; clone_size: NA; v_call: TRBV7-3; cdr3_length: 13; cdr3_aa: CANFSGRIYEQYF; cdr3_nt: TGTGCCAACTTTAGCGGGAGGATCTACGAGCAGTACTTC
j_call: TRBJ2-5; d_call: NA; clone_size: NA; v_call: TRBV24-1; cdr3_length: 14; cdr3_aa: CATSDFKQPSTQYF; cdr3_nt: TGTGCCACCAGTGATTTTAAGCAACCCAGTACCCAGTACTTC
j_call: TRBJ2-4; d_call: NA; clone_size: few; v_call: TRBV6-1; cdr3_length: 15; cdr3_aa: CASSRGRFAKNIQYF; cdr3_nt: TGTGCCAGCAGTAGGGGACGGTTCGCCAAAAACATTCAGTACTTC
j_call: TRBJ2-7; d_call: TRBD2; clone_size: NA; v_call: TRBV20-1; cdr3_length: 15; cdr3_aa: CSAGMTSGFSYEQYF; cdr3_nt: TGCAGTGCTGGGATGACTAGCGGGTTCTCCTACGAGCAGTACTTC
j_call: TRBJ1-5; d_call: NA; clone_size: many; v_call: TRBV7-2; cdr3_length: 14; cdr3_aa: CASSHSYSNQPQHF; cdr3_nt: TGTGCCAGCAGCCATAGTTATAGCAATCAGCCCCAGCATTTT
j_call: TRBJ2-7; d_call: NA; clone_size: few; v_call: TRBV19; cdr3_length: 13; cdr3_aa: CASSQAITYEQYF; cdr3_nt: TGTGCCAGTAGCCAGGCTATAACCTACGAGCAGTACTTC
j_call: TRBJ1-1; d_call: NA; clone_size: NA; v_call: TRBV13; cdr3_length: 14; cdr3_aa: CASSPPQQNTEAFF; cdr3_nt: TGTGCCAGCAGCCCCCCCCAGCAGAACACTGAAGCTTTCTTT
j_call: TRBJ2-7; d_call: TRBD2; clone_size: many; v_call: TRBV28; cdr3_length: 16; cdr3_aa: CASSLVGTSGPHEQYF; cdr3_nt: TGTGCCAGCAGTTTAGTGGGGACTAGCGGTCCCCACGAGCAGTACTTC
j_call: TRBJ1-1; d_call: NA; clone_size: few; v_call: TRBV7-9; cdr3_length: 12; cdr3_aa: CASSLNYAEAFF; cdr3_nt: TGTGCCAGCAGTCTTAATTACGCTGAAGCTTTCTTT
j_call: TRBJ2-7; d_call: TRBD2; clone_size: few; v_call: TRBV7-9; cdr3_length: 16; cdr3_aa: CASSLLLGGSLHEQYF; cdr3_nt: TGTGCCAGCAGCCTTCTCTTGGGCGGGAGTCTCCACGAGCAGTACTTC
j_call: TRBJ2-2; d_call: TRBD2; clone_size: NA; v_call: TRBV6-2/TRBV6-3; cdr3_length: 17; cdr3_aa: CASSSGTSGRATGELFF; cdr3_nt: TGTGCCAGCAGTTCCGGGACTAGCGGGAGAGCGACCGGGGAGCTGTTTTTT
j_call: TRBJ1-6; d_call: NA; clone_size: many; v_call: TRBV27; cdr3_length: 12; cdr3_aa: CASSLLGSPLHF; cdr3_nt: TGTGCCAGCAGTTTATTGGGGTCACCCCTCCACTTT
j_call: TRBJ2-7; d_call: TRBD1; clone_size: many; v_call: TRBV12-3/TRBV12-4; cdr3_length: 14; cdr3_aa: CASRTGTVLGEQYF; cdr3_nt: TGTGCCAGCAGAACCGGGACAGTGCTCGGCGAGCAGTACTTC
j_call: TRBJ1-5; d_call: TRBD1; clone_size: many; v_call: TRBV12-3/TRBV12-4; cdr3_length: 15; cdr3_aa: CASSFRGTANQPQHF; cdr3_nt: TGTGCCAGCAGTTTTAGAGGGACAGCTAATCAGCCCCAGCATTTT
j_call: TRBJ1-5; d_call: NA; clone_size: many; v_call: TRBV2; cdr3_length: 18; cdr3_aa: CASSYTEGRLKGNQPQHF; cdr3_nt: TGTGCCAGCAGTTACACGGAGGGGAGGCTAAAGGGCAATCAGCCCCAGCATTTT
j_call: TRBJ1-1; d_call: TRBD1; clone_size: many; v_call: TRBV27; cdr3_length: 15; cdr3_aa: CASSSQVTGFTEAFF; cdr3_nt: TGTGCCAGCAGTTCCCAGGTGACAGGGTTCACTGAAGCTTTCTTT
j_call: TRBJ2-6; d_call: NA; clone_size: NA; v_call: TRBV5-1; cdr3_length: 14; cdr3_aa: CASSWTSGANVLTF; cdr3_nt: TGCGCCAGCAGCTGGACCTCTGGGGCCAACGTCCTGACTTTC
j_call: TRBJ2-1; d_call: NA; clone_size: many; v_call: TRBV2; cdr3_length: 15; cdr3_aa: CASSGESGRYNEQFF; cdr3_nt: TGTGCCAGCAGTGGAGAGAGTGGAAGGTACAATGAGCAGTTCTTC
j_call: TRBJ2-5; d_call: NA; clone_size: many; v_call: TRBV7-3; cdr3_length: 15; cdr3_aa: CASSLAGNEEETQYF; cdr3_nt: TGTGCCAGCAGCTTAGCGGGAAATGAAGAGGAGACCCAGTACTTC
j_call: TRBJ1-1; d_call: NA; clone_size: NA; v_call: TRBV4-1; cdr3_length: 16; cdr3_aa: CASSQEGSGMNTEAFF; cdr3_nt: TGCGCCAGCAGCCAAGAAGGGTCAGGGATGAACACTGAAGCTTTCTTT
j_call: TRBJ2-7; d_call: NA; clone_size: many; v_call: TRBV2; cdr3_length: 13; cdr3_aa: CASSALRFYEQYF; cdr3_nt: TGTGCCAGCAGTGCCCTGAGATTTTACGAGCAGTACTTC
j_call: TRBJ2-1; d_call: TRBD1; clone_size: many; v_call: TRBV2; cdr3_length: 15; cdr3_aa: CASILDRGVDNEQFF; cdr3_nt: TGTGCCAGCATCCTCGACAGGGGGGTCGACAATGAGCAGTTCTTC
j_call: TRBJ1-2; d_call: TRBD1; clone_size: few; v_call: TRBV4-2; cdr3_length: 16; cdr3_aa: CASSRTGTDPNYGYTF; cdr3_nt: TGTGCCAGCAGCCGAACCGGGACAGATCCTAACTATGGCTACACCTTC
j_call: TRBJ1-5; d_call: NA; clone_size: few; v_call: TRBV29-1; cdr3_length: 13; cdr3_aa: CSVRGSGNQPQHF; cdr3_nt: TGCAGCGTCCGGGGGAGCGGGAATCAGCCCCAGCATTTT
j_call: TRBJ2-7; d_call: NA; clone_size: many; v_call: TRBV7-2; cdr3_length: 16; cdr3_aa: CASSLVWRNASYEQYF; cdr3_nt: TGTGCCAGCAGCTTAGTCTGGCGCAACGCCTCCTACGAGCAGTACTTC
j_call: TRBJ2-2; d_call: TRBD1; clone_size: few; v_call: TRBV20-1; cdr3_length: 14; cdr3_aa: CSATPGTGSGELFF; cdr3_nt: TGCAGTGCTACCCCCGGGACAGGGTCCGGGGAGCTGTTTTTT
j_call: TRBJ1-4; d_call: NA; clone_size: few; v_call: TRBV28; cdr3_length: 15; cdr3_aa: CASSSERGYSEKLFF; cdr3_nt: TGTGCCAGCAGTTCAGAAAGGGGATACTCTGAAAAACTGTTTTTT
j_call: TRBJ2-1; d_call: TRBD1; clone_size: many; v_call: TRBV6-2/TRBV6-3; cdr3_length: 14; cdr3_aa: CASSYGTARNEQFF; cdr3_nt: TGTGCCAGCAGTTACGGGACAGCCCGCAATGAGCAGTTCTTC
j_call: TRBJ1-6; d_call: NA; clone_size: few; v_call: TRBV18; cdr3_length: 12; cdr3_aa: CASSPQGPPLHF; cdr3_nt: TGTGCCAGCTCACCTCAGGGGCCACCCCTCCACTTT
j_call: TRBJ2-7; d_call: TRBD1; clone_size: many; v_call: TRBV28; cdr3_length: 15; cdr3_aa: CASRKRTGGFYEQYF; cdr3_nt: TGTGCCAGCAGAAAGAGGACAGGGGGCTTCTACGAGCAGTACTTC
j_call: TRBJ1-5; d_call: NA; clone_size: many; v_call: TRBV7-2; cdr3_length: 15; cdr3_aa: CASSLGPGSNQPQHF; cdr3_nt: TGTGCCAGCAGCTTAGGACCGGGGAGCAATCAGCCCCAGCATTTT
j_call: TRBJ2-2; d_call: TRBD1; clone_size: once; v_call: TRBV6-1; cdr3_length: 14; cdr3_aa: CARRDRGATGELFF; cdr3_nt: TGTGCCAGGAGGGACAGGGGAGCCACCGGGGAGCTGTTTTTT
j_call: TRBJ2-7; d_call: TRBD1; clone_size: many; v_call: TRBV7-2; cdr3_length: 15; cdr3_aa: CASSLTGQGIYEQYF; cdr3_nt: TGTGCCAGCAGCTTAACGGGACAGGGAATCTACGAGCAGTACTTC
j_call: TRBJ2-5; d_call: TRBD2; clone_size: NA; v_call: TRBV25-1; cdr3_length: 18; cdr3_aa: CASSDPPGLHRYQETQYF; cdr3_nt: TGTGCCAGCAGTGATCCTCCGGGACTACATCGGTACCAAGAGACCCAGTACTTC
j_call: TRBJ2-7; d_call: NA; clone_size: many; v_call: TRBV27; cdr3_length: 15; cdr3_aa: CASSPGQSLPDEQYF; cdr3_nt: TGTGCCAGCAGTCCAGGACAGAGCCTACCAGACGAGCAGTACTTC
j_call: TRBJ2-5; d_call: NA; clone_size: many; v_call: TRBV29-1; cdr3_length: 14; cdr3_aa: CSVSGSRSQETQYF; cdr3_nt: TGCAGCGTGTCCGGTTCACGCTCCCAAGAGACCCAGTACTTC
j_call: TRBJ1-6; d_call: NA; clone_size: NA; v_call: TRBV6-5; cdr3_length: 15; cdr3_aa: CASSYTAGPTAPLHF; cdr3_nt: TGTGCCAGCAGTTACACCGCGGGACCGACCGCCCCCCTCCACTTT
j_call: TRBJ2-2; d_call: TRBD2; clone_size: many; v_call: TRBV11-2; cdr3_length: 17; cdr3_aa: CASSPGLAGAGAGELFF; cdr3_nt: TGTGCCAGCAGCCCCGGACTAGCGGGAGCGGGGGCCGGGGAGCTGTTTTTT
j_call: TRBJ2-5; d_call: TRBD1; clone_size: many; v_call: TRBV2; cdr3_length: 13; cdr3_aa: CASSSDREETQYF; cdr3_nt: TGTGCCAGCAGTTCCGACAGGGAGGAGACCCAGTACTTC
j_call: TRBJ2-3; d_call: TRBD2; clone_size: many; v_call: TRBV28; cdr3_length: 17; cdr3_aa: CASSAGTSGRGTDTQYF; cdr3_nt: TGTGCCAGCAGTGCCGGGACTAGCGGGAGGGGTACAGATACGCAGTATTTT
j_call: TRBJ1-6; d_call: NA; clone_size: many; v_call: TRBV6-1; cdr3_length: 12; cdr3_aa: CASRTLNSPLHF; cdr3_nt: TGTGCCAGCAGGACCCTAAATTCACCCCTCCACTTT
j_call: TRBJ2-5; d_call: NA; clone_size: few; v_call: TRBV10-3; cdr3_length: 15; cdr3_aa: CAISSSSKGQETQYF; cdr3_nt: TGTGCCATCAGCTCCTCTAGCAAGGGACAAGAGACCCAGTACTTC
j_call: TRBJ1-1; d_call: NA; clone_size: many; v_call: TRBV12-5; cdr3_length: 12; cdr3_aa: CASGWDAAEAFF; cdr3_nt: TGTGCTAGTGGTTGGGACGCTGCCGAAGCTTTCTTT
j_call: TRBJ2-2; d_call: NA; clone_size: NA; v_call: TRBV10-1; cdr3_length: 15; cdr3_aa: CASSLALGGSGELFF; cdr3_nt: TGCGCCAGCAGTTTAGCGTTGGGGGGCTCCGGGGAGCTGTTTTTT